These 27 T cell receptor beta chains were sequenced from one sample in a study of regulatory T cells in long-lasting Graves disease. Time point of the sample: persistent/refractory GD, antithyroid drugs over 5 years with positive TRAb. Preparation of the TCR library used RNA extracted from PBMCs. With iRepertoire HTBI primers and Arm-PCR of CDR3 regions, TCR beta libraries were built. TCRdb independently ran MiXCR on the multiplex PCR reads; one entry per CDR3 protein. The sample records 500,000 to 700,000 distinct CDR3 sequences, roughly 30% being singletons. The material was peripheral blood mononuclear cells (PBMCs), obtained when the disease was refractory, from a patient treated with antithyroid drugs. Source of these receptors: a female donor with Graves disease.

The chain carries TRBV12-3 or TRBV12-4 and TRBJ1-2; 9 bases map to TRBD1. After removal of 7 bases from V and 8 bases from J, the junction contained 8 bases not matched to a gene. This CDR3 region has 13 residues. The CDR3 spells CASTTGTGSGYTF. CDR3 DNA: TGTGCCAGCACCACCGGGACAGGGAGCGGCTACACCTTC.

A few counts support this clonotype. V is TRBV20-1 and J is TRBJ2-1; D may correspond to TRBD1 or TRBD2 (5 bases each). V dropped 5 bases and J dropped 5 bases, with 19 bases sitting between them. In germline, CDR1 is DFQATT, CDR2 SNEGSKA (reference sequence). The CDR3 is 15 residues long. The CDR3 loop reads CSAPPALGADNEQFF. The CDR3 coding sequence is TGCAGTGCTCCCCCTGCACTAGGGGCAGACAATGAGCAGTTCTTC.

In its sample, this clonotype was seen a few times. The J gene is TRBJ2-7, the V gene TRBV6-1; a weak D match, TRBD1 (5 bases). The CDR3 spans 14 residues. The germline V gene has CDR1 MNHNS and CDR2 SASEGT. V was trimmed by 6 bases and J by 7 bases, leaving 19 bases between them. The chain's CDR3 is CASRAGHNLWEQYF. The CDR3, as DNA: TGTGCCAGCAGAGCCGGACACAACCTCTGGGAGCAGTACTTC.

The chain is built from TRBV20-1 and TRBJ2-2; D might be TRBD1 (5 bases). V lost 3 bases to trimming and J lost 6 bases, with 14 bases between them. CDR3 length: 14 residues. Germline V lookup: CDR1 DFQATT, CDR2 SNEGSKA (reference sequence). The CDR3 reads CSASNRLWSGELFF. In DNA, the CDR3 is TGCAGTGCTAGTAACAGGCTTTGGTCCGGGGAGCTGTTTTTT.

The rearrangement uses TRBV20-1 and TRBJ1-1; TRBD1 aligns across 7 bases. CDR1 is DFQATT and CDR2 is SNEGSKA in the germline V gene (reference sequence). The CDR3 totals 11 residues. CDR3: CKTEGATEAFF. CDR3 DNA sequence: TGCAAAACGGAGGGGGCCACTGAAGCTTTCTTT.

This clonotype was detected a few times. The gene calls are TRBV19 and TRBJ1-2, with D hard to call. Germline V gives CDR1 LNHDA, CDR2 SQIVND (reference sequence). V lost 0 bases and J 8 bases, leaving 13 bases between the germline ends. The CDR3 spans 14 residues. CDR3 bases: TGTGCCAGTAGTATAGAGCGACGGTCGAGCGGCTACACCTTC. Translated: CASSIERRSSGYTF.

This chain connects TRBV11-3 to TRBJ2-2; 7 bases align to TRBD2. This CDR3 spans 20 amino acids. The V segment lost 3 bases and the J segment 3 bases; nucleotides outside the gene matches: 19. The germline CDR1 and CDR2 sequences are SGHNT and YENEEA. The CDR3 spells CASSFRAEWAGAGDTGELFF. The CDR3 DNA follows: TGTGCCAGCAGCTTCCGAGCGGAGTGGGCGGGAGCCGGGGACACCGGGGAGCTGTTTTTT.

In this sample, this clonotype turned up many times. The chain combines TRBV11-2 with TRBJ2-7; D possibly corresponds to TRBD2 (5 bases). This CDR3 comprises 15 residues. CDR1 SGHAT and CDR2 FQNNGV come from the germline V gene. The germline V and J ends were trimmed by 1 base and 3 bases, with 13 bases remaining between them. In nucleotides, the CDR3 is TGTGCCAGCAGCTTAGCTATAGGAGGCCGCTACGAGCAGTACTTC. Translated, it gives CASSLAIGGRYEQYF.

This clonotype was found a few times. The V and J genes are TRBV29-1 and TRBJ2-7; 8 positions agree with TRBD2. Germline V CDR1 and CDR2: SQVTM, ANQGSEA. This CDR3 comprises 13 residues. Unmatched junction bases numbered 6, after V lost 3 bases and J lost 5 bases. The CDR3: CSVEGGRFNEQYF. CDR3 nucleotides: TGCAGCGTTGAGGGCGGGAGGTTCAACGAGCAGTACTTC.

This chain joins TRBV28 and TRBJ1-5, with TRBD1 as a possible D gene (5 bases). The CDR3 loop spans 16 amino acids. V gave up 1 base and J gave up 3 bases, with 13 bases separating them. The germline V gene encodes CDR1 MDHEN and CDR2 SYDVKM. Here the CDR3 DNA reads TGTGCCAGCAGTTTATCCCGCCAGGGCTTCAATCAGCCCCAGCATTTT. It encodes CASSLSRQGFNQPQHF. Looking up the rest from reference TRBV28 and TRBJ1-5 gives the full variable domain: DVKVTQSSRYLVKRTGEKVFLECVQDMDHENMFWYRQDPGLGLRLIYFSYDVKMKEKGDIPEGYSVSREKKERFSLILESASTNQTSMYLCASSLSRQGFNQPQHFGDGTRLSIL.

To note about this clonotype: At one of its ends the junction is not consistent with the germline gene, which may arise from a read error. The chain is built from TRBV28 and TRBJ2-2, with TRBD2 matching 12 bases. Germline loops: CDR1 MDHEN, CDR2 SYDVKM. This CDR3 is built from 17 residues. The DNA for the CDR3 is TGTGCCGGCAGTCCCTCGACTAGCGGGAGCCGAACCGGGGAGCTGTTTTTT. Its protein product is CAGSPSTSGSRTGELFF.

The genes are TRBV18 and TRBJ1-2; TRBD1 matches 10 bases. In germline, CDR1 is KGHSH, CDR2 LQKENI. The CDR3 is 15 amino acids. Trimming removed 5 bases from V and 6 bases from J; junction bases left unmatched: 9. The CDR3 DNA reads as TGTGCCAGCTCATCCCGGACAGGGGGAGAGGATGGCTACACCTTC. Translation: CASSSRTGGEDGYTF. Full variable domain (rest looked up from reference TRBV18 and TRBJ1-2): NAGVMQNPRHLVRRRGQEARLRCSPMKGHSHVYWYRQLPEEGLKFMVYLQKENIIDESGMPKERFSAEFPKEGPSILRIQQVVRGDSAAYFCASSSRTGGEDGYTFGSGTRLTVV.

There are a few counts of this clonotype. This chain links TRBV6-1 with TRBJ1-3, with 7 bases lining up with TRBD1. Germline values: CDR1 MNHNS, CDR2 SASEGT. V was clipped by 6 bases and J by 4 bases; unmatched bases: 6. The CDR3 is 14 residues long. CDR3 sequence (DNA): TGTGCCAGCAGAATGACAGGGTTAGGAAACACCATATATTTT. This translates into CASRMTGLGNTIYF.

This clonotype was counted at least ten times. The chain couples TRBV2 to TRBJ1-5; D may be TRBD1 (6 bases). Trimming shortened V by 7 bases and J by 7 bases, and 26 bases separated the two germline ends. The CDR3 is 17 amino acids. Germline V gives CDR1 SNHLY, CDR2 FYNNEI. The CDR3 DNA follows: TGTGCCAGCAAAGGCGGTAGGATGGGGGGCGCGGGGCAGCCCCAGCATTTT. Translated, it gives CASKGGRMGGAGQPQHF.

The chain links TRBV6-1 to TRBJ2-7; D might be TRBD2 (7 bases). The ends were cut back, 6 bases at V and 2 bases at J, with 17 bases in the middle. Germline values: CDR1 MNHNS, CDR2 SASEGT. CDR3 length: 15 amino acids. The CDR3 loop reads CASRVNGGRTYEQYF. Here the CDR3 DNA reads TGTGCCAGCAGAGTGAACGGGGGGCGGACCTACGAGCAGTACTTC.

The chain employs TRBV6-1 and TRBJ1-1; unclear D gene. Per the germline V gene, CDR1 is MNHNS and CDR2 is SASEGT. Trimming took 10 bases from V and 1 from J, leaving 10 bases between them. The CDR3 totals 12 residues. CDR3 nucleotides: TGTGCCACTACGGGATCGAACACTGAAGCTTTCTTT. Encoded protein: CATTGSNTEAFF.

This clonotype was detected only a few times. The chain carries TRBV6-9 and TRBJ2-2; possible D gene TRBD2, 6 bases. The CDR3 runs to 12 residues. V lost 3 bases, J lost 8 bases, and 7 bases lay in between. Germline CDR1 reads MNHGY; CDR2 reads SVAAGI. The CDR3 loop is CASSYAGGELFF. CDR3 bases: TGTGCCAGCAGTTACGCGGGAGGGGAGCTGTTTTTT.

The genes are TRBV5-6 and TRBJ2-7; 7 bases align to TRBD2. CDR3 size: 12 residues. With 4 bases clipped from V and 5 bases from J, the junction kept 3 bases outside the gene matches. CDR1 is SGHDT, CDR2 YYEEEE, per germline. The CDR3 bases are TGTGCCAGCAGCCGGACTAGAAACGAGCAGTACTTC. It translates to CASSRTRNEQYF.

This clonotype was detected ten times or more. The genes are TRBV20-1 and TRBJ1-2; possible D gene TRBD1, 6 bases. CDR1 and CDR2 (germline): DFQATT, SNEGSKA (reference sequence). The ends were cut back, 3 bases at V and 3 bases at J, with 11 bases in the middle. The CDR3 runs to 13 residues. The CDR3, as DNA: TGCAGTGCTAGGGTGGACAGCTACTATGGCTACACCTTC. Its translation is CSARVDSYYGYTF.

The sample holds many counts of this clonotype. As DNA, the CDR3 is TGTGCCAGCAGTGAAGTCACGATAGGAGAGACCCAGTACTTC. Encoded protein: CASSEVTIGETQYF. The J gene is TRBJ2-5, the V gene TRBV6-1; no clear D. The germline V and J ends were trimmed by 1 base and 4 bases, with 10 bases remaining between them. There are 14 residues in the CDR3. CDR1 is MNHNS, CDR2 SASEGT, per germline.

The chain carries TRBV28 and TRBJ1-2; D may be TRBD1 (5 bases). Trimming shortened V by 8 bases and J by 9 bases, and 13 bases separated the two germline ends. Germline CDR1 MDHEN, CDR2 SYDVKM. The CDR3 extends over 11 amino acids. The CDR3 loop is CASVGGGRYTF. CDR3 nucleotides: TGTGCCAGCGTCGGGGGAGGCCGCTACACCTTC.

The rearrangement joins TRBV19 to TRBJ2-7; no firm D call. With 3 bases removed from V and 3 bases from J, the gap between germline ends came to 9 bases. CDR3 size: 13 residues. Looked up from germline, CDR1 is LNHDA and CDR2 is SQIVND (reference sequence). In DNA, the CDR3 is TGTGCCAGTAGTATGAACCTCGGCTACGAGCAGTACTTC. Translating it yields CASSMNLGYEQYF.

This chain connects TRBV12-3 or TRBV12-4 to TRBJ2-7; D perhaps matches TRBD2 (6 bases). V dropped 2 bases and J dropped 2 bases, with 22 bases sitting between them. The CDR3 runs 18 residues. The CDR3 DNA reads as TGTGCCAGCAGTTTACTAGGGGTCCGGATACGGGAGACCTACGAGCAGTACTTC. It encodes CASSLLGVRIRETYEQYF.

This clonotype has more than one count but fewer than ten. This chain links TRBV6-2 or TRBV6-3 with TRBJ1-5; a possible D gene is TRBD1 (5 bases). The CDR3 runs 13 residues. Between the trimmed V and J ends, which lost 7 bases and 0 bases, there was a span of 7 bases. The V gene's germline CDR1 is MNHEY and CDR2 SVGEGT. CDR3 residues: CASMTDSNQPQHF. CDR3 DNA sequence: TGTGCCAGCATGACAGATAGCAATCAGCCCCAGCATTTT.

The chain couples TRBV18 to TRBJ2-5; 8 bases align to TRBD1. Germline values: CDR1 KGHSH, CDR2 LQKENI. The junction had 5 bases not matched to a gene; V was cut back by 3 bases and J by 5 bases. The CDR3 has 14 amino acids. The CDR3 DNA follows: TGTGCCAGCTCACCCGGACAGGGTCCGGAGACCCAGTACTTC. It specifies CASSPGQGPETQYF.

The V gene is TRBV11-2, the J gene TRBJ2-1; 8 nucleotides match TRBD2. Per the germline V gene, CDR1 is SGHAT and CDR2 is FQNNGV. The trim removed 1 base at V and 8 bases at J, leaving 13 bases unmatched. CDR3 size: 17 residues. In DNA form, the CDR3 reads TGTGCCAGCAGCTTAGGGGTGGCGAATAGCGGGAATGATGAGCAGTTCTTC. Its protein is CASSLGVANSGNDEQFF.

The chain couples TRBV7-2 to TRBJ2-7; D not resolved. Germline lookup yields CDR1 SGHTA and CDR2 FQGNSA. The CDR3 sequence is 15 residues long. The V end was cut by 4 bases, the J end by 6 bases, with 19 bases between. This CDR3 reads CASSSQRNPTTEQYF. CDR3 nucleotide sequence: TGTGCCAGCAGCTCCCAAAGGAACCCCACCACCGAGCAGTACTTC.